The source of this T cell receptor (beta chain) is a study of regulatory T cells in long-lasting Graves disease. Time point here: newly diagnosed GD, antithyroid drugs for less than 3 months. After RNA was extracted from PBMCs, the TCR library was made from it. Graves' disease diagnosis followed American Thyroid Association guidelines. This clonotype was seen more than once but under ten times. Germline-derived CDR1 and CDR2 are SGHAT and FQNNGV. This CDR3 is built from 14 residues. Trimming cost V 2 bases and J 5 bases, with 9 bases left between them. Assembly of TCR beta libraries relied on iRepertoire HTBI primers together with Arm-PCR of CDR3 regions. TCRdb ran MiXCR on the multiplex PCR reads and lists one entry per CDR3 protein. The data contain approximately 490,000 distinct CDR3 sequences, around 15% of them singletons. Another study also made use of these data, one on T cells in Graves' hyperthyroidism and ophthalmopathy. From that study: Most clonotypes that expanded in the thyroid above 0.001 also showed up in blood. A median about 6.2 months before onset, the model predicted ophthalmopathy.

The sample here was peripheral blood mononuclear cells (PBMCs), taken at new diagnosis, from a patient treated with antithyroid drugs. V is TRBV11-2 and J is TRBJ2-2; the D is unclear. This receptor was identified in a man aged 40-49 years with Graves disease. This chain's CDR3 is CASSLQELTGELFF. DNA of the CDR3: TGTGCCAGCAGCTTACAAGAATTAACCGGGGAGCTGTTTTTT. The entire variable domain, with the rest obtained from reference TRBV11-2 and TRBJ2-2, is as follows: EAGVAQSPRYKIIEKRQSVAFWCNPISGHATLYWYQQILGQGPKLLIQFQNNGVVDDSQLPKDRFSAERLKGVDSTLKIQPAKLEDSAVYLCASSLQELTGELFFGEGSRLTVL.